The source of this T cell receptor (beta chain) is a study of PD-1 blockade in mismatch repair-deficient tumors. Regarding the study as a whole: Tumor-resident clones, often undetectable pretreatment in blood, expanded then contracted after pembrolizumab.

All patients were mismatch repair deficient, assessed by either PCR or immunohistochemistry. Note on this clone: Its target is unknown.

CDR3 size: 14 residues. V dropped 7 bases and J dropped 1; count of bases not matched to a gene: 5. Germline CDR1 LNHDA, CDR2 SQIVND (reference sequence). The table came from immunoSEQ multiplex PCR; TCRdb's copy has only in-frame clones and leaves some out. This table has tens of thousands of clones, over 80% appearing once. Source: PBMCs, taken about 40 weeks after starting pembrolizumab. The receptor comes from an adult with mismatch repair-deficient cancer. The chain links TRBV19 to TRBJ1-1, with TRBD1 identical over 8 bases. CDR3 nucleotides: TGTGCCAGTACCGACAGGGGCGGGAACACTGAAGCTTTCTTT. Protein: CASTDRGGNTEAFF.